Presented here are 26 T cell receptor beta chains from one specimen sequenced in a study of memory CD4+ T cells and cytomegalovirus serostatus. The sort gate was single viable CD3+CD4+CD8-CD45RO+ cells for memory CD4+ T cells. Using immunoSEQ multiplex PCR, the repertoire was profiled, and TCRdb retains in-frame clones only, with some absent. The sample contains fewer than 50,000 clones, roughly 85% of which appear only once. Sequencing was done on a sample of memory CD4+ T cells from blood. The receptors stem from an adult in good health and CMV-seropositive.

This clone was observed once. The V call is TRBV23-1, the J call TRBJ2-7; a weak D match, TRBD1 (6 bases). TRBV23-1 carries the ORF label, with uncertain function. CDR3 size: 15 residues. Trimming removed 3 bases at V and 0 bases at J, with 12 bases between. CDR3: CASSHTPTGSYEQYF. CDR3 in DNA: TGCGCCAGCAGTCATACTCCGACAGGCTCCTACGAGCAGTACTTC.

The chain joins TRBV6-5 to TRBJ1-3; TRBD1 is a possible D gene (6 bases). CDR1 and CDR2 from the germline V gene are MNHEY and SVGAGI. V lost 2 bases to trimming and J lost 0 bases, with 11 bases between them. This CDR3 contains 16 residues. The CDR3 coding sequence is TGTGCCAGCAGTTACGGGGGGGGCAGCTCTGGAAACACCATATATTTT. This gives the protein CASSYGGGSSGNTIYF.

This clone came up once. One junction end disagrees with the germline gene, perhaps due to a read error. The same CDR3 is also encoded by other DNA sequences in this sample. The V call is TRBV5-6, the J call TRBJ2-5; 7 bases fit TRBD1. This CDR3 contains 16 residues. Germline lookup yields CDR1 SGHDT and CDR2 YYEEEE. The chain's CDR3 is CASSLKGASRGETQYF. In DNA, the CDR3 is TGTGCCAGTAGCTTAAAGGGAGCATCCAGGGGGGAGACCCAGTACTTC.

This sequence joins TRBV5-5 and TRBJ1-5; D not resolved. Trimming stripped 4 bases from V and 4 bases from J, with 12 bases between. CDR1 SGHKS and CDR2 YYEKEE come from the germline V gene (reference sequence). CDR3 length: 14 amino acids. In DNA, the CDR3 is TGTGCCAGCAGCCCGGGCCTCCAAAATCAGCCCCAGCATTTT. Translating it yields CASSPGLQNQPQHF.

The genes are TRBV28 and TRBJ1-4; 7 nucleotides align to TRBD1. The CDR3 loop spans 14 amino acids. V dropped 5 bases and J dropped 5; count of bases not matched to a gene: 5. CDR1 and CDR2 from the germline V gene are MDHEN and SYDVKM. CDR3 sequence (DNA): TGTGCCAGCAGTACAGACAGGGTGAATGAAAAACTGTTTTTT. As protein: CASSTDRVNEKLFF.

This chain links TRBV7-2 with TRBJ1-6; unclear D gene. Germline V gene sequence: CDR1 SGHTA, CDR2 FQGNSA. The length of the CDR3 is 14 residues. V dropped 4 bases and J dropped 4 bases, with 8 bases sitting between them. CDR3: CASSSGRYNSPLHF. The CDR3 region has the DNA TGTGCCAGCAGCTCCGGACGGTATAATTCACCCCTCCACTTT.

The chain uses TRBV5-1 and TRBJ2-1; 11 nucleotides match TRBD1. CDR1 is SGHRS and CDR2 is YFSETQ in the germline V gene. This CDR3 contains 16 residues. V was pared by 2 bases and J by 5 bases, with 6 bases of the junction left unmatched. CDR3 in DNA: TGCGCCAGCAGCTTCCGGCCGGGACAGGGGGACAATGAGCAGTTCTTC. Translation: CASSFRPGQGDNEQFF.

The chain carries TRBV14 and TRBJ2-3, with TRBD2 identical over 9 bases. J was trimmed by 0 bases and V by 4 bases; bases with no gene match: 5. The CDR3 length is 16 residues. CDR1 is SGHDN and CDR2 is FVKESK in the germline V gene. DNA for the CDR3: TGTGCCAGCAGCCGTCGACTAGCGGCTAGCACAGATACGCAGTATTTT. Translation gives CASSRRLAASTDTQYF.

Only one count was recorded for this clone. The rearrangement links TRBV7-6 to TRBJ2-5; TRBD2 matches at 9 bases. V was pared by 4 bases and J by 2 bases, with 5 bases of the junction left unmatched. This CDR3 has 15 residues. CDR1 is SGHVS and CDR2 is FNYEAQ in the germline V gene. The CDR3 DNA follows: TGTGCCAGCAGCTCCAAGGCGGGAGGGCAAGAGACCCAGTACTTC. Translated: CASSSKAGGQETQYF.

The chain couples TRBV10-3 to TRBJ1-2; 9 positions agree with TRBD1. This CDR3 has 15 residues. Germline assignment: CDR1 ENHRY and CDR2 SYGVKD. Trimming at V came to 6 bases and at J to 7 bases, leaving 12 bases not matched to a gene. CDR3 protein: CAIRRDREARAGYTF. CDR3 DNA sequence: TGTGCCATCAGGAGGGACAGGGAGGCTCGAGCTGGCTACACCTTC.

This rearrangement joins TRBV4-2 to TRBJ2-1, with D perhaps matching TRBD1 or TRBD2 (6 bases each). The CDR3 runs to 16 residues. With 0 bases removed from V and 3 bases from J, the gap between germline ends came to 12 bases. Germline V lookup: CDR1 LGHNA, CDR2 YNFKEQ. The CDR3 loop reads CASSQEVRGGYNEQFF. CDR3 DNA: TGTGCCAGCAGCCAAGAAGTCAGGGGAGGCTACAATGAGCAGTTCTTC.

The chain joins TRBV4-1 to TRBJ1-5, with D maybe TRBD1 (5 bases). The CDR3 totals 16 residues. CDR1 and CDR2 from the germline V gene are MGHRA and YSYEKL. Trimming took 2 bases from V and 7 from J, leaving 18 bases between them. The CDR3 coding sequence is TGCGCCAGCAGCCAATCGGCGCTACTCAGGGACCAGCCCCAGCATTTT. Translated: CASSQSALLRDQPQHF.

By sample share, this clone is medium-sized. The chain recombines TRBV2 with TRBJ1-6, with a tentative D call TRBD1 (5 bases). Trimming pared 8 bases from V and 10 bases from J, leaving 15 bases between. CDR1 is SNHLY, CDR2 FYNNEI, per germline. This CDR3 contains 13 residues. The CDR3 bases are TGTGCCAGCGGCGGGGCAGGGCCATCACCCCTCCACTTT. Its protein product is CASGGAGPSPLHF. Supplemented by reference TRBV2 and TRBJ1-6, the full variable domain reads EPEVTQTPSHQVTQMGQEVILRCVPISNHLYFYWYRQILGQKVEFLVSFYNNEISEKSEIFDDQFSVERPDGSNFTLKIRSTKLEDSAMYFCASGGAGPSPLHFGNGTRLTVT.

This chain joins TRBV2 and TRBJ1-6; the D is unclear. Per the germline V gene, CDR1 is SNHLY and CDR2 is FYNNEI. V was trimmed by 2 bases and J by 2 bases, leaving 10 bases between them. CDR3 length equals 16 residues. Here the CDR3 reads CASSETTGTYNSPLHF. CDR3 sequence (DNA): TGTGCCAGCAGTGAAACGACTGGGACCTATAATTCACCCCTCCACTTT.

The chain joins TRBV13 to TRBJ2-5, with 7 positions matching TRBD2. The V gene end was trimmed by 5 bases and the J gene end by 7 bases; junction bases not matched to a gene: 13. This CDR3 region has 15 residues. Per germline, CDR1 PRHDT and CDR2 FYEKMQ (reference sequence). The chain's CDR3 is CASSPTGGTPGTQYF. CDR3 DNA sequence: TGTGCCAGCAGCCCTACGGGGGGTACCCCAGGGACCCAGTACTTC.

The gene calls are TRBV2 and TRBJ2-7, with D hard to call. CDR1 is SNHLY and CDR2 is FYNNEI in the germline V gene. This CDR3 contains 14 residues. V gave up 2 bases and J gave up 6 bases, with 14 bases separating them. In DNA, the CDR3 is TGTGCCAGCAGTGAAAGGGTCAGGTTCGCCGAGCAGTACTTC. It encodes CASSERVRFAEQYF. Supplemented by reference TRBV2 and TRBJ2-7, the full variable domain reads EPEVTQTPSHQVTQMGQEVILRCVPISNHLYFYWYRQILGQKVEFLVSFYNNEISEKSEIFDDQFSVERPDGSNFTLKIRSTKLEDSAMYFCASSERVRFAEQYFGPGTRLTVT.

This chain uses TRBV6-1 with TRBJ2-7; tentative D call: TRBD1 (8 bases). CDR1 and CDR2 from the germline V gene are MNHNS and SASEGT. V was trimmed by 11 bases and J by 3 bases, leaving 23 bases between them. The length of the CDR3 is 15 residues. The CDR3 spells CAGQDREGGYYEQYF. DNA of the CDR3: TGTGCCGGACAGGACAGGGAGGGGGGCTACTACGAGCAGTACTTC.

The chain links TRBV7-2 to TRBJ1-5; tentative D call: TRBD1 (5 bases). V lost 5 bases and J 0 bases, leaving 14 bases between the germline ends. Germline V CDR1 and CDR2: SGHTA, FQGNSA. This CDR3 region has 16 residues. CDR3 loop: CASSQGGVASNQPQHF. The CDR3 DNA sequence: TGTGCCAGCAGCCAGGGAGGCGTTGCTAGCAATCAGCCCCAGCATTTT.

The chain links TRBV5-1 to TRBJ2-1, with a possible D match to TRBD1 (6 bases). Trimming removed 4 bases at V and 7 bases at J, with 18 bases between. CDR1 is SGHRS and CDR2 is YFSETQ in the germline V gene. The CDR3 sequence is 15 residues long. The CDR3 bases are TGCGCCAGCAGCCCCCAGGGGATAGTGGGTAATGAGCAGTTCTTC. This encodes CASSPQGIVGNEQFF. Together with reference TRBV5-1 and TRBJ2-1, the CDR3 gives the full variable domain: KAGVTQTPRYLIKTRGQQVTLSCSPISGHRSVSWYQQTPGQGLQFLFEYFSETQRNKGNFPGRFSGRQFSNSRSEMNVSTLELGDSALYLCASSPQGIVGNEQFFGPGTRLTVL.

The chain links TRBV5-6 to TRBJ1-1; no definite D call. The CDR3 consists of 13 residues. V shed 0 bases and J shed 7 bases, with 10 bases lying between them. CDR1 is SGHDT, CDR2 YYEEEE, per germline. CDR3 in DNA: TGTGCCAGCAGCTTGGGAATGACCCGTGAAGCTTTCTTT. It codes for CASSLGMTREAFF.

The sample holds a few counts of this clone. The chain has TRBV10-3 and TRBJ2-1, with 13 bases aligning to TRBD2. The trim removed 0 bases at V and 10 bases at J, leaving 9 bases unmatched. This CDR3 is built from 17 residues. Germline CDR1 reads ENHRY; CDR2 reads SYGVKD. The CDR3 DNA is TGTGCCATCAGTGAGTCGGCACTAGCGGGAGGGACCCGGGAGCAGTTCTTC. Encoded protein: CAISESALAGGTREQFF.

This chain connects TRBV29-1 to TRBJ1-1, with D hard to call. Between the trimmed V and J ends, which lost 7 bases and 0 bases, there was a span of 9 bases. CDR1 and CDR2 from the germline V gene are SQVTM and ANQGSEA. The CDR3 contains 12 residues. The CDR3: CSASLVNTEAFF. As DNA, the CDR3 is TGCAGCGCCTCACTTGTGAACACTGAAGCTTTCTTT.

J is TRBJ2-7 and V is TRBV10-1; 11 bases are a match to TRBD1. The CDR3 loop spans 15 amino acids. Germline V gene lookup returns CDR1 WNHNN and CDR2 SYGVQD (reference sequence). V lost 2 bases to trimming and J lost 6 bases; unmatched junction nucleotides: 6. The CDR3 loop is CASSEGSGTGGEQYF. The CDR3 nucleotides are TGCGCCAGCAGTGAGGGTAGTGGGACAGGGGGCGAGCAGTACTTC.

J is TRBJ2-5 and V is TRBV9; 9 bases map to TRBD1. Germline V gene lookup returns CDR1 SGDLS and CDR2 YYNGEE. Unmatched junction bases numbered 12, after V lost 4 bases and J lost 5 bases. This CDR3 is built from 16 residues. In DNA, the CDR3 is TGTGCCAGCAGCCCCAGATCCGGGACAGGGTTGGAGACCCAGTACTTC. Its protein product is CASSPRSGTGLETQYF.

The chain joins TRBV7-6 to TRBJ2-5; D gene ambiguous. Between the trimmed V and J ends, which lost 0 bases and 3 bases, there was a span of 5 bases. The CDR3 extends over 13 amino acids. Germline V CDR1 and CDR2: SGHVS, FNYEAQ. The CDR3, as DNA: TGTGCCAGCAGCTTAGCGTATGAAGAGACCCAGTACTTC. Translating it yields CASSLAYEETQYF.

The chain uses TRBV28 and TRBJ1-1, with D possibly being TRBD1 (5 bases). The CDR3 extends over 15 amino acids. Germline values: CDR1 MDHEN, CDR2 SYDVKM. Trimming pared 4 bases from V and 0 bases from J, leaving 12 bases between. CDR3 in amino acids: CASSSSQTVNTEAFF. As DNA, the CDR3 is TGTGCCAGCAGTTCCTCCCAGACAGTGAACACTGAAGCTTTCTTT.